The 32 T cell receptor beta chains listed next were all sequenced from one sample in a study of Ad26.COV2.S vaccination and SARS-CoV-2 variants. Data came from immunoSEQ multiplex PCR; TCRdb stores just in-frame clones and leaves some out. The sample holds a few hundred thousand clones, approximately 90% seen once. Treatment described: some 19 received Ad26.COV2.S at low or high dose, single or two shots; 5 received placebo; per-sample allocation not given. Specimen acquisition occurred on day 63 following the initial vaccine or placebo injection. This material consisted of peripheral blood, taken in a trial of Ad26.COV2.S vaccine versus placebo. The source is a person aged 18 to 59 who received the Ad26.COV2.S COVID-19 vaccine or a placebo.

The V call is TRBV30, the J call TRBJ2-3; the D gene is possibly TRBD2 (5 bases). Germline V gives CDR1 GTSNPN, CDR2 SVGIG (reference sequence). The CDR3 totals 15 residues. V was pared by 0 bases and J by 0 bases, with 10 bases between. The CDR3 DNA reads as TGTGCCTGGAGTGTATCTCGGGGTAGCACAGATACGCAGTATTTT. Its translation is CAWSVSRGSTDTQYF.

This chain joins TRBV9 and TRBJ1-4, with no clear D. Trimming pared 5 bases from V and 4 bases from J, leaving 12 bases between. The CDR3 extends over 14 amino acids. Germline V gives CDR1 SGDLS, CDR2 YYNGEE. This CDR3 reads CASSATGGNEKLFF. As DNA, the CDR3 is TGTGCCAGCAGTGCGACCGGCGGTAATGAAAAACTGTTTTTT.

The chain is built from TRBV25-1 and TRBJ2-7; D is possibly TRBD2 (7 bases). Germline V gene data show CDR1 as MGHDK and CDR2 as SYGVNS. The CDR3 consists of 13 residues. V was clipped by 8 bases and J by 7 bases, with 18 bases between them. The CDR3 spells CASCRGGAREQYF. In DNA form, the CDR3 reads TGTGCCAGCTGCCGAGGGGGGGCCCGGGAGCAGTACTTC.

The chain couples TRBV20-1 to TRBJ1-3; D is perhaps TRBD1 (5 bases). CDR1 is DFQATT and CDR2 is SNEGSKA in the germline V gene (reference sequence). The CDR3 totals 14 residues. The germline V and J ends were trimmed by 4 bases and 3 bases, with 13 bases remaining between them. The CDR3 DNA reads TGCAGTGCTAATGAGGGGAAGGGTGGAAACACCATATATTTT. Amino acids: CSANEGKGGNTIYF.

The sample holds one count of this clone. CDR3: CASSLAPGPTGELFF. DNA of the CDR3: TGTGCCAGCAGCTTAGCGCCTGGGCCCACCGGGGAGCTGTTTTTT. The chain joins TRBV7-2 to TRBJ2-2; D not resolved. The CDR3 is 15 amino acids. Trimming cost V 0 bases and J 4 bases, with 9 bases left between them. Germline V gene data show CDR1 as SGHTA and CDR2 as FQGNSA.

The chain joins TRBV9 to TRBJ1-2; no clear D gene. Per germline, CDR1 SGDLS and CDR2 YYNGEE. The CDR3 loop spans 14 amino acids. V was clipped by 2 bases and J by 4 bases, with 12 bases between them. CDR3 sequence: CASSVEGFSYGYTF. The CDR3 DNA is TGTGCCAGCAGCGTCGAGGGCTTTAGCTATGGCTACACCTTC.

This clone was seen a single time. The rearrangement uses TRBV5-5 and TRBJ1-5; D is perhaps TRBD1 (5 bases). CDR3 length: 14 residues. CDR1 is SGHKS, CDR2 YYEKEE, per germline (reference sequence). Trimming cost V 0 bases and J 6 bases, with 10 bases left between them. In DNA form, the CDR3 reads TGTGCCAGCAGCTTGGGCCCGGGGGGTCAGCCCCAGCATTTT. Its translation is CASSLGPGGQPQHF.

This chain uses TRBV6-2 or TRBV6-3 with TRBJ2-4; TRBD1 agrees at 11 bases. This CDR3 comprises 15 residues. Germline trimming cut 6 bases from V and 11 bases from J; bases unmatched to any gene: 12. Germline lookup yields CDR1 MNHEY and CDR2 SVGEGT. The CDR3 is CASSRAFGTGGVQYF. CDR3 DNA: TGTGCCAGCAGCCGAGCCTTCGGGACAGGGGGGGTTCAGTACTTC.

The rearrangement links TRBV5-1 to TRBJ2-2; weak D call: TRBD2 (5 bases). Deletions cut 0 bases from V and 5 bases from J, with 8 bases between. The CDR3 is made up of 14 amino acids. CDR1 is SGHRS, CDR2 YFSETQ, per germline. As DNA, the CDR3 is TGCGCCAGCAGCTTGGATCCGGGAACCGGGGAGCTGTTTTTT. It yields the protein CASSLDPGTGELFF.

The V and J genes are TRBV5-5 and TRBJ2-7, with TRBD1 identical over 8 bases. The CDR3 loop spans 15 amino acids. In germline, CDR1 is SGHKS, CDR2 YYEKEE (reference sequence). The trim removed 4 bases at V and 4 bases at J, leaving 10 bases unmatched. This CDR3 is CASSAGTGGLYEQYF. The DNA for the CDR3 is TGTGCCAGCAGCGCCGGAACAGGGGGTCTTTACGAGCAGTACTTC.

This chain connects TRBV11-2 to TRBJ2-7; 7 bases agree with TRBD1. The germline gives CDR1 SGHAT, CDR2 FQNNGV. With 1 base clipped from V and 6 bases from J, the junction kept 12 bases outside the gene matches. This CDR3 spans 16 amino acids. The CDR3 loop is CASSLGQGRLSREQYF. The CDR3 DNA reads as TGTGCCAGCAGCTTAGGACAGGGAAGATTGAGTCGCGAGCAGTACTTC.

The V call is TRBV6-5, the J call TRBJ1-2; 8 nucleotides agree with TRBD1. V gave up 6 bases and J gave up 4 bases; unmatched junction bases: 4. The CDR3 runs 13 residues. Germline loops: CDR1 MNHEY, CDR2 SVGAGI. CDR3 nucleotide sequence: TGTGCCAGCAGAACCGGACAGGGCTATGGCTACACCTTC. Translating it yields CASRTGQGYGYTF.

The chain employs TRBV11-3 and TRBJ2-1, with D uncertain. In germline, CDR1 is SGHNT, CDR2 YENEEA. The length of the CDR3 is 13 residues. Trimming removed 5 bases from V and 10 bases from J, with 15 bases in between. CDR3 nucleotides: TGTGCCAGCAGCCCACCATTTGGAGAGGAGCAGTTCTTC. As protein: CASSPPFGEEQFF.

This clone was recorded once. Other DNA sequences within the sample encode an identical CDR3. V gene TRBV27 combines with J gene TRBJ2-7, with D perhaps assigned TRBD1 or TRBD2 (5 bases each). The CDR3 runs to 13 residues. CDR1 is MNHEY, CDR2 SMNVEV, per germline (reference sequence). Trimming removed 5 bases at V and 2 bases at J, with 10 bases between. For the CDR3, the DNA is TGTGCCAGCAGTCTAAGGGGACCCTACGAGCAGTACTTC. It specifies CASSLRGPYEQYF.

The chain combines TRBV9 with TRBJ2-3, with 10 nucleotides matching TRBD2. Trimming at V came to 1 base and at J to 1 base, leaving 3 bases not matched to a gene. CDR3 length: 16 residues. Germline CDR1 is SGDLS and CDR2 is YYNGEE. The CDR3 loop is CASSVSGTSGTDTQYF. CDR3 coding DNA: TGTGCCAGCAGCGTATCCGGGACTAGCGGCACAGATACGCAGTATTTT.

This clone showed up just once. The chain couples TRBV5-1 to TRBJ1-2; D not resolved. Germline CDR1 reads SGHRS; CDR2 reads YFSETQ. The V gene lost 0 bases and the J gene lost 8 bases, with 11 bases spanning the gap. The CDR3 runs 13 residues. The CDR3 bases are TGCGCCAGCAGCTTGGCGGGCGCCCACGGCTACACCTTC. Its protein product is CASSLAGAHGYTF.

Written as DNA, the CDR3 is TGTGCCACCAGTGATCCAAGACAGGGCTCGGATACGCAGTATTTT. Protein sequence: CATSDPRQGSDTQYF. V gene TRBV24-1 combines with J gene TRBJ2-3; 7 positions agree with TRBD1. CDR1 KGHDR and CDR2 SFDVKD come from the germline V gene. The CDR3 runs to 15 residues. V shed 3 bases and J 6 bases; nucleotides not matched to a gene: 8.

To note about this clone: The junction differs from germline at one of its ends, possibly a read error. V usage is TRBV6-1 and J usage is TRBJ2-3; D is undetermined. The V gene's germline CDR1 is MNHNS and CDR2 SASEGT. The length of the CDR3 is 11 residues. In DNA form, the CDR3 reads TGTGCCGGCAGTGAAAATATCCGGGCTATCTTT. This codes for CAGSENIRAIF.

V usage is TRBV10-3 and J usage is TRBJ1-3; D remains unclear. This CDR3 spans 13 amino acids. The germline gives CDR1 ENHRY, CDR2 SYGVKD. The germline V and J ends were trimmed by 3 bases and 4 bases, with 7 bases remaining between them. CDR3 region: CAISDRPGNTIYF. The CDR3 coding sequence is TGTGCCATCAGTGACAGGCCCGGAAACACCATATATTTT.

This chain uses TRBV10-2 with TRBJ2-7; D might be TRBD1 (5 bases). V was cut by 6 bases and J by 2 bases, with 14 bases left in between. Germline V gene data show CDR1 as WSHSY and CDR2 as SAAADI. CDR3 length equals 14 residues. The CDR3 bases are TGCGCCAGCAGACCAGGGTCCCTGACCTACGAGCAGTACTTC. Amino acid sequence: CASRPGSLTYEQYF.

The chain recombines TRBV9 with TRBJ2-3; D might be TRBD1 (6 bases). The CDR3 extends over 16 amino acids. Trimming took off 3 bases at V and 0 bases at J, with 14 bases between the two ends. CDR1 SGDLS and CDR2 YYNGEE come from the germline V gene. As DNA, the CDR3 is TGTGCCAGCAGCGCCGAGGGGACAACTAGCACAGATACGCAGTATTTT. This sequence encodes CASSAEGTTSTDTQYF.

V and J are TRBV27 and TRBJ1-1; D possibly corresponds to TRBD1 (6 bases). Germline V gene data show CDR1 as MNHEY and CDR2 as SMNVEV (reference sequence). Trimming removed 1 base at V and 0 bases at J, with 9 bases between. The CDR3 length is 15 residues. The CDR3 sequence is CASSLWSGVNTEAFF. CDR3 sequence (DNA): TGTGCCAGCAGTTTATGGTCAGGGGTGAACACTGAAGCTTTCTTT.

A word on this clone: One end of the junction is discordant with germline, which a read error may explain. CDR3 sequence: CASNYRGPYEQYF. The CDR3 DNA sequence: TGTGCCAGCAATTACAGGGGGCCCTACGAGCAGTACTTC. This rearrangement joins TRBV6-2 or TRBV6-3 to TRBJ2-7; 9 bases agree with TRBD1. The length of the CDR3 is 13 residues. The V gene's germline CDR1 is MNHEY and CDR2 SVGEGT.

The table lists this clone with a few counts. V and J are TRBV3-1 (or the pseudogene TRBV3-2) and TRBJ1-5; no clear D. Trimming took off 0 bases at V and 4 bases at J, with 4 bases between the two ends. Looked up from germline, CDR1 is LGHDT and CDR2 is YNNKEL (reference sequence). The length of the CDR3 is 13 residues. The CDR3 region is CASSQEYNQPQHF. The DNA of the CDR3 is TGTGCCAGCAGCCAAGAGTATAATCAGCCCCAGCATTTT.

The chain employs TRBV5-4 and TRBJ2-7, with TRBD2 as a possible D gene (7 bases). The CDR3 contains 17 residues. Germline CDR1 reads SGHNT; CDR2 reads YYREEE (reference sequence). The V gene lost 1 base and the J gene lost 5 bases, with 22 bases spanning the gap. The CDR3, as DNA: TGTGCCAGCAGCTTGAGGGACGGCGGGGGCTTCCCACACGAGCAGTACTTC. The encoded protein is CASSLRDGGGFPHEQYF.

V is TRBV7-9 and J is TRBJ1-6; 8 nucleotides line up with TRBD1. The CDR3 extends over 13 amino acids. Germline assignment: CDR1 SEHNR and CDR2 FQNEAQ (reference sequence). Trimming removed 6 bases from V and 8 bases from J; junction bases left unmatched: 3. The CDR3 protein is CASRPTGDSPLHF. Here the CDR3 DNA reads TGTGCCAGCAGGCCGACAGGGGATTCACCCCTCCACTTT.

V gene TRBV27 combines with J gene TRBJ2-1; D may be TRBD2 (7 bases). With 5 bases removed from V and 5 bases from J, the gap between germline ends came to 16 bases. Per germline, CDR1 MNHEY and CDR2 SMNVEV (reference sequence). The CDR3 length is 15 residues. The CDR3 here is CASSDRGGGHNEQFF. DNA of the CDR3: TGTGCCAGCAGTGACCGAGGGGGGGGCCACAATGAGCAGTTCTTC.

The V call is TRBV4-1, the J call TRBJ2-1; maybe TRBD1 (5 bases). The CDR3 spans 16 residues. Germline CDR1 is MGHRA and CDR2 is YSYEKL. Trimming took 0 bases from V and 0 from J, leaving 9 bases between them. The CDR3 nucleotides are TGCGCCAGCAGCCAAGATGACAGACCCTCCTACAATGAGCAGTTCTTC. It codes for CASSQDDRPSYNEQFF.

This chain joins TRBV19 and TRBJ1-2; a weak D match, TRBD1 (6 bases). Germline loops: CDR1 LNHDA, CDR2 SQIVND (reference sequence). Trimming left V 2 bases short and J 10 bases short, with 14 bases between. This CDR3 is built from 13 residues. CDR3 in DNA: TGTGCCAGTAGTATACAGGGGAAGTTGATCTACACCTTC. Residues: CASSIQGKLIYTF.

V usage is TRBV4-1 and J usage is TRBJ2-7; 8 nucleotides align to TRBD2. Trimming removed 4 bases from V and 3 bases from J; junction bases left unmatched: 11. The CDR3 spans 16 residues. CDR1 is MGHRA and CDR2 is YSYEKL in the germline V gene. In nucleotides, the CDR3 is TGCGCCAGCAGCCCGACCGGGGGGGGCCGCTTCTACGAGCAGTACTTC. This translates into CASSPTGGGRFYEQYF.

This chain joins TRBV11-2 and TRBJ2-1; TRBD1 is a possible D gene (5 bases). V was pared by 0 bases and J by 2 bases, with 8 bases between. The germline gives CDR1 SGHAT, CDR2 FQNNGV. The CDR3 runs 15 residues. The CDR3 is CASSLEGAAYNEQFF. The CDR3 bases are TGTGCCAGCAGCTTAGAAGGGGCAGCCTACAATGAGCAGTTCTTC. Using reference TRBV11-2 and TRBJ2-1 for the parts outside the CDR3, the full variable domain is EAGVAQSPRYKIIEKRQSVAFWCNPISGHATLYWYQQILGQGPKLLIQFQNNGVVDDSQLPKDRFSAERLKGVDSTLKIQPAKLEDSAVYLCASSLEGAAYNEQFFGPGTRLTVL.

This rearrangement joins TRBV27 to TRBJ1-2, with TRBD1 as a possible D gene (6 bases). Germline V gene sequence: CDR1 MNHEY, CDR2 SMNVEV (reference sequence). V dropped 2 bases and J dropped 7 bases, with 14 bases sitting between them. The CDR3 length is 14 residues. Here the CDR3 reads CASSLNRANGGYTF. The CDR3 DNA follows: TGTGCCAGCAGTTTAAACAGGGCCAATGGTGGCTACACCTTC.